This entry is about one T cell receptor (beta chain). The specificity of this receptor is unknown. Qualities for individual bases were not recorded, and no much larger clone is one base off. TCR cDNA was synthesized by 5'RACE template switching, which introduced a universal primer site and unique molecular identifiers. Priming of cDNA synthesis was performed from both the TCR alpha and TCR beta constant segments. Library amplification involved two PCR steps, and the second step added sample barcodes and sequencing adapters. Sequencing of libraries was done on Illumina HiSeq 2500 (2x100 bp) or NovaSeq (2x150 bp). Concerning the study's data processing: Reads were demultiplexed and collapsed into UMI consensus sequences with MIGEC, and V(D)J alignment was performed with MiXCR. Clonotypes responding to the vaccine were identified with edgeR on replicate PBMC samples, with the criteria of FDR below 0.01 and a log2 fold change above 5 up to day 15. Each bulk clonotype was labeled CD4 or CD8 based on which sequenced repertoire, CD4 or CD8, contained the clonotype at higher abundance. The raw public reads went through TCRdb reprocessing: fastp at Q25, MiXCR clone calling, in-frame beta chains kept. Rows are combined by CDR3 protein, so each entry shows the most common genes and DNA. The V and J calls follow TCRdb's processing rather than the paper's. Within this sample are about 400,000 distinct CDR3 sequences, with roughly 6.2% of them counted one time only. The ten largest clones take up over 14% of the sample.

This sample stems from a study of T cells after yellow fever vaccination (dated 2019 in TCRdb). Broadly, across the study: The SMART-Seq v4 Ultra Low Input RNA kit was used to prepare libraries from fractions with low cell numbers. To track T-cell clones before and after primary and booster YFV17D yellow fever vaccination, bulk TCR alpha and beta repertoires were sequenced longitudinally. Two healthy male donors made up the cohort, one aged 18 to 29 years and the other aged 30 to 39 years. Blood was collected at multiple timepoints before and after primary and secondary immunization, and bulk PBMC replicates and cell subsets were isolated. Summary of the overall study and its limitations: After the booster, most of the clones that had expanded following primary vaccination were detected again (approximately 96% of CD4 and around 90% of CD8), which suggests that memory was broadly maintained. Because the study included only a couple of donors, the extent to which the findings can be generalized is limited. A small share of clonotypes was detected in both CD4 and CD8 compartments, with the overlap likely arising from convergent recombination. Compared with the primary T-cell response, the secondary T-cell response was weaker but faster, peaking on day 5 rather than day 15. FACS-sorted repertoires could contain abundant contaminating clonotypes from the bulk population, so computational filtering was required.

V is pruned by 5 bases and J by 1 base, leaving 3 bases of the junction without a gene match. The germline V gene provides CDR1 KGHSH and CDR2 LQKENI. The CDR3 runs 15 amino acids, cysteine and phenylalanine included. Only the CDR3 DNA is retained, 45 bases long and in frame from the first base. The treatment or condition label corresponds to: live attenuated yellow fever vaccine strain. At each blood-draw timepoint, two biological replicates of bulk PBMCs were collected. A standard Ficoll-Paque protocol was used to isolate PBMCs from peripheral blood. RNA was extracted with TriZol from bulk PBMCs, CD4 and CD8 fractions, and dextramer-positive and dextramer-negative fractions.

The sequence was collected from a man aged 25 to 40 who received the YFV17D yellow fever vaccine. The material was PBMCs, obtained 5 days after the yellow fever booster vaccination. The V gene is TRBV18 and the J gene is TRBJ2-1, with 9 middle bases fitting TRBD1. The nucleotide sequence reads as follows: TGTGCCAGCTCAGTCGGGACAGGGTCCTACAATGAGCAGTTCTTC. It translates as CASSVGTGSYNEQFF.